The 22 T cell receptor beta chains below come from one sample, sequenced in a study of tumor and adjacent non-tumor tissue in lung cancer. RNA was extracted from bulk tissue without any cell sorting. The normal lung tissue was taken more than 3 cm from the tumor edge. TCRbeta libraries were built with three rounds of nested PCR, modified from ARM-PCR. TCRdb recomputed calls from the multiplex PCR reads with MiXCR, one row per CDR3 protein. The sample shows approximately 100,000 distinct CDR3 sequences, 65% of them seen only once. Material for sequencing was distant non-tumor lung tissue. These receptors all stem from a man aged 25-45 years with non-small cell lung cancer.

In regard to this clonotype: A junction boundary mismatches the germline segment, possibly from a read error. The CDR3 is CRAPGLAGSLSYNEQFF. DNA of the CDR3: TGCCGTGCCCCGGGACTAGCGGGTTCCCTCTCCTATAATGAGCAGTTCTTC. The V and J genes are TRBV20-1 and TRBJ2-1; 12 bases line up with TRBD2. In germline, CDR1 is DFQATT, CDR2 SNEGSKA (reference sequence). The CDR3 totals 17 residues.

Concerning this clonotype itself: At one boundary the junction diverges from the germline segment, which might be a read error. V usage is TRBV20-1 and J usage is TRBJ1-1; D perhaps matches TRBD1 (5 bases). This CDR3 contains 12 residues. The germline CDR1 and CDR2 sequences are DFQATT and SNEGSKA (reference sequence). The CDR3 bases are TGCAGTGCTCCCCGAGAGGACACTGAAACTTTCTTT. Protein: CSAPREDTETFF.

Notes on this clonotype: A junction end diverges from the germline sequence, so it may reflect a read error. The rearrangement uses TRBV11-2 and TRBJ2-3; 12 bases map to TRBD2. Germline V lookup: CDR1 SGHAT, CDR2 FQNNGV. The CDR3 covers 17 residues. CDR3 region: CGSSLATSGGSSDTQYF. In DNA form, the CDR3 reads TGTGGCAGCAGCTTAGCGACTAGCGGGGGAAGCTCAGATACGCAGTATTTT. Using reference TRBV11-2 and TRBJ2-3 for the parts outside the CDR3, the full variable domain is EAGVAQSPRYKIIEKRQSVAFWCNPISGHATLYWYQQILGQGPKLLIQFQNNGVVDDSQLPKDRFSAERLKGVDSTLKIQPAKLEDSAVYLCGSSLATSGGSSDTQYFGPGTRLTVL.

By sample share, this clonotype is medium-sized. V is TRBV20-1 and J is TRBJ2-7, with 7 nucleotides matching TRBD2. Losses at the gene ends were 6 bases for V and 3 bases for J; bases not matched to a gene: 11. Germline CDR1 reads DFQATT; CDR2 reads SNEGSKA (reference sequence). This CDR3 contains 14 residues. The CDR3 reads CSAPAAGTVYEQYF. CDR3 nucleotides: TGCAGTGCCCCCGCAGCGGGAACGGTCTACGAGCAGTACTTC.

This clonotype has a handful of counts. The junction and the germline gene differ at one end; a read error may be behind it. J is TRBJ2-5 and V is TRBV5-5; D is perhaps TRBD2 (5 bases). Germline CDR1 reads SGHKS; CDR2 reads YYEKEE (reference sequence). The CDR3 extends over 14 amino acids. CDR3 loop: CVSTSAAGGETQYF. The CDR3 DNA is TGTGTCAGCACCTCAGCTGCTGGCGGGGAGACCCAGTACTTC. The whole variable domain, filled in from reference TRBV5-5 and TRBJ2-5, reads DAGVTQSPTHLIKTRGQQVTLRCSPISGHKSVSWYQQVLGQGPQFIFQYYEKEERGRGNFPDRFSARQFPNYSSELNVNALLLGDSALYLCVSTSAAGGETQYFGPGTRLLVL.

The sample holds many counts of this clonotype. This chain joins TRBV6-5 and TRBJ1-2, with no clear D. Trimming pared 6 bases from V and 4 bases from J, leaving 18 bases between. This CDR3 comprises 15 residues. CDR1 is MNHEY and CDR2 is SVGAGI in the germline V gene. CDR3 in DNA: TGTGCCAGCAGAGAAAGGGCTAGAGTCTTCTATGGCTACACCTTC. This translates into CASRERARVFYGYTF.

There are a few counts of this clonotype. Sequence at one end of the junction differs from germline and may be a read error. This chain connects TRBV29-1 to TRBJ2-5; D perhaps matches TRBD2 (6 bases). The CDR3 sequence is 12 residues long. Germline CDR1 SQVTM, CDR2 ANQGSEA. This CDR3 reads CSAGREAEIQYF. The CDR3 region has the DNA TGCAGCGCAGGCAGGGAGGCAGAGATCCAGTACTTC.

The table lists this clonotype with many counts. The V gene is TRBV6-5, the J gene TRBJ2-1; 13 positions agree with TRBD2. Germline lookup yields CDR1 MNHEY and CDR2 SVGAGI. The J segment lost 8 bases and the V segment lost 10 bases, leaving 5 bases of the junction unmatched. This CDR3 has 13 amino acids. For the CDR3, the DNA is TGTGCCACCACTAGCGGGAGGGTCCATGAGCAGTTCTTC. Amino acid sequence: CATTSGRVHEQFF.

This clonotype was seen at least ten times. The gene calls are TRBV6-2 or TRBV6-3 and TRBJ2-7, with 13 positions matching TRBD2. From germline, CDR1 is MNHEY and CDR2 SVGEGT. The V and J ends lost 4 bases and 5 bases, in that order; junction bases with no gene match: 2. The CDR3 extends over 14 amino acids. The DNA of the CDR3 is TGTGCCAGCAGTTGGACTAGCGGGGGAGACGAGCAGTACTTC. It codes for CASSWTSGGDEQYF.

Concerning this clonotype: The conserved final phenylalanine or tryptophan is absent from the CDR3, which likely points to a read error. The limits of the CDR3 on the DNA are not certain, so only TCRdb's listed CDR3 is given. The chain carries TRBV20-1 and TRBJ2-1; the D call of TRBD2 is as the table states it, not checked on the DNA. The germline V gene encodes CDR1 DFQATT and CDR2 SNEGSKA (reference sequence). The CDR3 spans 15 residues, counting both ends. The CDR3 reads CSALTGTSDLHEHFY.

In regard to this clonotype: At one end the junction does not follow the germline gene, possibly because of a read error. The V and J genes are TRBV2 and TRBJ2-4; TRBD1 or TRBD2 may be the D gene (5 bases each). The CDR3 contains 16 residues. CDR1 SNHLY and CDR2 FYNNEI come from the germline V gene. CDR3 in DNA: TGTGCCAGCAGTCCCCCTGGGACCTTTGCCAAAAACATTAAGTACTTC. Translating it yields CASSPPGTFAKNIKYF.

As for this clonotype: A much larger clone lies one base from this, so it may be a read error. The rearrangement links TRBV7-9 to TRBJ2-3; possible D gene TRBD1, 5 bases. CDR3 length equals 14 residues. The germline V gene encodes CDR1 SEHNR and CDR2 FQNEAQ (reference sequence). V was clipped by 5 bases and J by 0 bases, with 9 bases between them. In nucleotides, the CDR3 is TGTGCCAGCAGCGCTACAGGCAGCACAGATACGCAGTATTTT. This sequence encodes CASSATGSTDTQYF.

This clonotype appeared a single time. This may arise from a read error, as a much more abundant clone is one base away. The rearrangement joins TRBV12-3 or TRBV12-4 to TRBJ2-1; TRBD2 matches 8 bases. The J segment lost 6 bases and the V segment lost 3 bases, leaving 7 bases of the junction unmatched. The CDR3 loop spans 15 amino acids. The CDR3 here is CASSFGAGDTNEQFF. The CDR3 bases are TGTGCCAGCAGTTTTGGAGCGGGAGATACCAATGAGCAGTTCTTC.

This clonotype was found many times. This chain links TRBV6-6 with TRBJ2-7, with a tentative D call TRBD2 (6 bases). CDR3 length: 14 residues. Trimming stripped 0 bases from V and 0 bases from J, with 6 bases between. The germline CDR1 and CDR2 sequences are MNHNY and SVGAGI (reference sequence). CDR3 amino acids: CASSYSGLSYEQYF. In DNA form, the CDR3 reads TGTGCCAGCAGTTACTCGGGACTCTCCTACGAGCAGTACTTC.

This clonotype appeared a few times. One end of the junction does not line up with germline, which may come from a read error. The chain joins TRBV11-2 to TRBJ2-1, with TRBD2 identical over 11 bases. The length of the CDR3 is 15 residues. CDR1 and CDR2 from the germline V gene are SGHAT and FQNNGV. The CDR3 loop is CANRNGLAGDNEQFF. The CDR3 nucleotides read TGTGCCAACAGGAATGGACTAGCGGGCGACAATGAACAGTTCTTC.

Concerning this clonotype: The junction departs from the called germline gene at one end, perhaps through a read error. The genes are TRBV4-3 and TRBJ2-1; D unresolved. The CDR3 is made up of 13 amino acids. In germline, CDR1 is LGHNA, CDR2 YSLEER. This CDR3 is CTSSQELWNEQFF. Written as DNA, the CDR3 is TGCACCAGCAGCCAGGAGTTGTGGAATGAGCAGTTCTTC.

Concerning this clonotype itself: A read error may produce the germline difference seen at one junction end. The chain carries TRBV29-1 and TRBJ1-4; D possibly corresponds to TRBD1 (5 bases). Germline V gives CDR1 SQVTM, CDR2 ANQGSEA. This CDR3 contains 15 residues. The chain's CDR3 is CSVTKRGATDEKLFF. For the CDR3, the DNA is TGCAGCGTCACCAAAAGGGGTGCAACTGATGAAAAACTGTTTTTT.

This clonotype is termed medium-sized (0.01 to 0.1%). The chain combines TRBV11-2 with TRBJ2-3, with D unresolved. V was shortened by 0 bases and J by 7 bases, with 5 bases between the two germline ends. Germline V gene sequence: CDR1 SGHAT, CDR2 FQNNGV. The CDR3 runs 12 residues. The CDR3: CASSLDPNTQYF. The CDR3 region has the DNA TGTGCCAGCAGCTTAGACCCTAATACGCAGTATTTT.

Many counts were recorded for this clonotype. One base away lies a much larger clone, so this may be a sequencing read error. The genes are TRBV20-1 and TRBJ2-7; 12 bases align to TRBD2. Germline V gives CDR1 DFQATT, CDR2 SNEGSKA (reference sequence). The V segment lost 0 bases and the J segment 2 bases; nucleotides outside the gene matches: 8. This CDR3 has 17 amino acids. CDR3 residues: CSARDGRLAGGAYEQYF. Here the CDR3 DNA reads TGCAGTGCTAGAGATGGAAGGCTAGCGGGGGGGGCCTACGAGCAGTACTTC.

This clonotype was observed a few times. A clone one base away is much larger, so this may be a read error. The gene calls are TRBV18 and TRBJ2-2, with D uncertain. The CDR3 has 15 amino acids. The germline V gene has CDR1 KGHSH and CDR2 LQKENI. The CDR3 DNA reads as TGTACCAGCTCACCACCGGCTGGGAACACCGGGGAGCTGTTTTTT. It yields the protein CTSSPPAGNTGELFF. The full variable domain, rest sourced from reference TRBV18 and TRBJ2-2, is NAGVMQNPRHLVRRRGQEARLRCSPMKGHSHVYWYRQLPEEGLKFMVYLQKENIIDESGMPKERFSAEFPKEGPSILRIQQVVRGDSAAYFCTSSPPAGNTGELFFGEGSRLTVL.

Concerning this clonotype: A read error may produce the germline difference seen at one junction end. The chain joins TRBV6-2 or TRBV6-3 to TRBJ2-1; TRBD2 is a possible D gene (5 bases). Germline V CDR1 and CDR2: MNHEY, SVGEGT. The CDR3 length is 12 residues. The DNA of the CDR3 is TGTGCCAGCAGGACGGGGTGGGGTGAGCAGTCCTTC. Protein product: CASRTGWGEQSF.

Notes on this clonotype: The junction and the germline gene differ at one end; a read error may be behind it. J is TRBJ2-6 and V is TRBV4-3; a weak D match, TRBD1 (5 bases). The CDR3 totals 15 residues. CDR1 and CDR2 from the germline V gene are LGHNA and YSLEER. The CDR3 nucleotides read TGCACCAGCACCCCTACCCCCTCTGGGGCCAACGTCCTGATTTTC. Amino acid sequence: CTSTPTPSGANVLIF.